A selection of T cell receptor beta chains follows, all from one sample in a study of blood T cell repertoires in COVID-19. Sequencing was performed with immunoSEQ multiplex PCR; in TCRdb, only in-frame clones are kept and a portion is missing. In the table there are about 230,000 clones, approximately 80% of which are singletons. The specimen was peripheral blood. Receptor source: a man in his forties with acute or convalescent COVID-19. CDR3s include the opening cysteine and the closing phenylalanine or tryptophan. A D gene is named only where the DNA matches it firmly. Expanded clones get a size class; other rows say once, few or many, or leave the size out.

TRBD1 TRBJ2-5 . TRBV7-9 CASSFGQGGLETQYF TGTGCCAGCAGCTTTGGACAGGGTGGTTTGGAGACCCAGTACTTC
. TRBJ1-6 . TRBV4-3 CASSQDIAISPLHF TGCGCCAGCAGCCAAGATATCGCGATTTCACCCCTCCACTTT
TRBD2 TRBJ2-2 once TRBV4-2 CASSQVVGLAGNTGELFF TGTGCCAGCAGCCAAGTGGTTGGACTAGCGGGGAACACCGGGGAGCTGTTTTTT
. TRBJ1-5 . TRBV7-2 CASSSPDEGLINQPQHF TGTGCCAGCAGCTCCCCTGACGAGGGCCTCATCAATCAGCCCCAGCATTTT
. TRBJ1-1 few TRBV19 CASSFAVDTEAFF TGTGCCAGTAGTTTTGCGGTAGACACTGAAGCTTTCTTT
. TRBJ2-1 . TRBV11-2 CASSSTPGIVYNEQFF TGTGCCAGCAGCTCCACTCCGGGGATAGTATACAATGAGCAGTTCTTC
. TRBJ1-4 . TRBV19 CASSITGRQGGEKLFF TGTGCCAGTAGTATAACCGGGCGGCAGGGAGGTGAAAAACTGTTTTTT
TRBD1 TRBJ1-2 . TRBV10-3 CAMGQGQVDGYTF TGTGCCATGGGACAGGGTCAAGTCGATGGCTACACCTTC
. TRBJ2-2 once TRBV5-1 CASSPDRVGGTGELFF TGCGCCAGCAGCCCCGACAGGGTCGGGGGCACCGGGGAGCTGTTTTTT
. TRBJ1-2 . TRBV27 CASSSLQGKDYGYTF TGTGCCAGCAGCTCGTTACAGGGCAAGGACTATGGCTACACCTTC
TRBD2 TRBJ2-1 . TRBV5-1 CASSYLAGGPDNEQFF TGCGCCAGCAGTTATCTAGCGGGAGGGCCTGACAATGAGCAGTTCTTC
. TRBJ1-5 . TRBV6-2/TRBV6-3 CASSWGGRNQPQHF TGTGCCAGCAGTTGGGGCGGACGAAATCAGCCCCAGCATTTT
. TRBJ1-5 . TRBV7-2 CASSLQAYSNQPQHF TGTGCCAGCAGCTTACAGGCCTATAGCAATCAGCCCCAGCATTTT
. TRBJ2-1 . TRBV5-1 CASSPTNGYNEQFF TGCGCCAGCAGCCCCACGAACGGCTACAATGAGCAGTTCTTC
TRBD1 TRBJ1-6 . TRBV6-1 CASRENPGQQNSPLHF TGTGCCAGCAGGGAAAATCCGGGACAGCAGAATTCACCCCTCCACTTT
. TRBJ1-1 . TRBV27 CASSFSGGVRAFF TGTGCCAGCAGTTTCAGCGGGGGCGTGAGAGCTTTCTTT
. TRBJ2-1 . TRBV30 CAWSIAGRYEQFF TGTGCCTGGAGCATCGCGGGGCGCTATGAGCAGTTCTTC
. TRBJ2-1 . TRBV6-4 CASSESIVGGEQFF TGTGCCAGCAGTGAGTCGATAGTAGGGGGTGAGCAGTTCTTC
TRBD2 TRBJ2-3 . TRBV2 CASGGTSSRGDTQYF TGTGCCAGCGGGGGGACTAGTTCCCGGGGAGATACGCAGTATTTT
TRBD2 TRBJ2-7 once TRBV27 CASSFSGGGSYEQYF TGTGCCAGCAGCTTCTCGGGGGGGGGCTCCTACGAGCAGTACTTC
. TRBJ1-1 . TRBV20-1 CSASGSTEAFF TGCAGTGCTTCCGGTAGCACTGAAGCTTTCTTT
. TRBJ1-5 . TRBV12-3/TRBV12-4 CASRQHNQPQHF TGTGCCTCGCGGCAACACAATCAGCCCCAGCATTTT
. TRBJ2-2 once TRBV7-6 CASSPRGQGVATGELFF TGTGCCAGCAGCCCGAGAGGTCAGGGTGTGGCCACCGGGGAGCTGTTTTTT
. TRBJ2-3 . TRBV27 CASSFGLGEGTDTQYF TGTGCCAGCAGTTTTGGACTCGGGGAAGGGACAGATACGCAGTATTTT
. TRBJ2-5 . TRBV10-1 CASSASLGETQYF TGCGCCAGCAGTGCTAGCTTGGGAGAGACCCAGTACTTC
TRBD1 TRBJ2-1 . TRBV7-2 CASRPTRDRVNEQFF TGTGCCAGCAGACCTACGAGAGACAGGGTCAATGAGCAGTTCTTC
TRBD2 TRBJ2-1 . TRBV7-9 CASTRLAGANEQFF TGTGCCAGCACTCGACTAGCGGGAGCTAATGAGCAGTTCTTC
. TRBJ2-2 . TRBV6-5 CASSLGLGELFF TGTGCCAGCAGTCTAGGCCTTGGGGAGCTGTTTTTT
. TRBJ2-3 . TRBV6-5 CASSYSEDLTDTQYF TGTGCCAGCAGTTACTCAGAGGACTTAACAGATACGCAGTATTTT
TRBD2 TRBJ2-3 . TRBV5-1 CASSLGLAGGIADTQYF TGCGCCAGCAGCCTAGGACTAGCGGGAGGCATTGCAGATACGCAGTATTTT
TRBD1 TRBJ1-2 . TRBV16 CASSPNRDRGMTSNYGYTF TGTGCCAGCAGCCCCAACAGAGACAGGGGGATGACCTCTAACTATGGCTACACCTTC
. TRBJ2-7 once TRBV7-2 CASSYRVNEQYF TGTGCCAGCAGCTACAGGGTGAACGAGCAGTACTTC
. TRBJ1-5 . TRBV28 CASSHRTSSNQPQHF TGTGCCAGCAGCCACAGAACCAGTAGCAATCAGCCCCAGCATTTT
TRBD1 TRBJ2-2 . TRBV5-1 CASSLDVDRAARDTGELFF TGCGCCAGCAGCTTGGATGTGGACAGGGCTGCGAGGGACACCGGGGAGCTGTTTTTT
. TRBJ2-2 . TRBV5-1 CASSGGTYTGELFF TGCGCCAGCAGCGGCGGAACCTACACCGGGGAGCTGTTTTTT
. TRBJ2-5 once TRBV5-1 CASSLEGGGMGETQYF TGCGCCAGCAGCCTAGAAGGAGGGGGCATGGGGGAGACCCAGTACTTC
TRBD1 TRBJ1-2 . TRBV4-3 CASSRGTELNYGYTF TGCGCCAGCAGCCGCGGGACAGAACTTAACTATGGCTACACCTTC